This TCR beta chain originates from a study of blood T cell repertoires in COVID-19. Study summary: Acute and convalescent COVID-19 samples came from the United States, Italy and Spain. PBMCs, B-cell-depleted T cells, or T cells were the source of the cDNA or gDNA that made up the material.

Germline CDR1 and CDR2: MNHEY and SVGAGI. The CDR3 length is 13 residues. Trimming removed 2 bases from V and 5 bases from J, with 9 bases in between. Recruited during active infection, patients (from Seattle) were subsequently followed longitudinally. Original processing methods: Researchers report that nucleated cell counts were estimated from reference gene primer amplification. Assay: immunoSEQ multiplex PCR; the TCRdb copy retains only in-frame clones and omits some. V, J and clone size are those of that table, while D and trimming were read from the DNA. The sample carries 150,000 to 200,000 clones, roughly four fifths recorded once.

The chain recombines TRBV6-5 with TRBJ1-1; a weak D match, TRBD1 (6 bases). Sequencing was performed on peripheral blood. This clonotype originated in a woman aged 65 to 85 with COVID-19, enrolled during active disease. For the CDR3, the DNA is TGTGCCAGCAGTTACCACACAGGGACTGAAGCTTTCTTT. Its protein product is CASSYHTGTEAFF.